The 12 T cell receptor beta chains reported below all come from one sample, sequenced in a study of blood T cell repertoires in COVID-19. Using immunoSEQ multiplex PCR, the repertoire was profiled, and TCRdb retains in-frame clones only, with some absent. The table includes roughly 260,000 clones, about nine tenths detected once. The source material was PBMCs or T cells enriched from blood (not recorded which). These receptor sequences come from a woman in her 30s with acute COVID-19.

The rearrangement joins TRBV5-1 to TRBJ1-1; maybe TRBD1 (5 bases). Germline V lookup: CDR1 SGHRS, CDR2 YFSETQ. Between the trimmed V and J ends, which lost 2 bases and 3 bases, there was a span of 11 bases. CDR3 length equals 14 residues. In nucleotides, the CDR3 is TGCGCCAGCAGCTTAGGACCGGGGGACACTGAAGCTTTCTTT. Protein product: CASSLGPGDTEAFF.

The chain employs TRBV27 and TRBJ2-7; 9 bases are shared with TRBD1. The V segment lost 3 bases and the J segment 1 base; nucleotides outside the gene matches: 7. The CDR3 spans 16 residues. The germline gives CDR1 MNHEY, CDR2 SMNVEV (reference sequence). This CDR3 reads CASSFRRTGASYEQYF. DNA of the CDR3: TGTGCCAGCAGTTTTCGAAGGACAGGGGCGTCCTACGAGCAGTACTTC.

This rearrangement joins TRBV27 to TRBJ2-7; unclear D gene. The CDR3 contains 13 residues. The V gene's germline CDR1 is MNHEY and CDR2 SMNVEV (reference sequence). Trimming shortened V by 5 bases and J by 2 bases, and 10 bases separated the two germline ends. CDR3 loop: CASSPTETYEQYF. The DNA for the CDR3 is TGTGCCAGCAGTCCCACAGAAACCTACGAGCAGTACTTC.

The J gene is TRBJ1-1, the V gene TRBV18; a weak D match, TRBD1 (6 bases). With 2 bases removed from V and 9 bases from J, the gap between germline ends came to 13 bases. Per the germline V gene, CDR1 is KGHSH and CDR2 is LQKENI. The CDR3 covers 13 residues. The CDR3 nucleotides read TGTGCCAGCTCACCAGGGGCAGGGGACCAAGCTTTCTTT. This sequence encodes CASSPGAGDQAFF.

This sequence joins TRBV5-4 and TRBJ2-1, with D perhaps matching TRBD2 (5 bases). CDR3 length: 16 residues. The V end lost 3 bases, the J end lost 0 bases, and 13 bases lay between the germline ends. The germline V gene encodes CDR1 SGHNT and CDR2 YYREEE (reference sequence). Here the CDR3 DNA reads TGTGCCAGCAGCTACGACTCGAGCGGCTCCTACAATGAGCAGTTCTTC. Translated, it gives CASSYDSSGSYNEQFF.

The chain is built from TRBV4-1 and TRBJ1-3, with 7 bases identical to TRBD1. Germline values: CDR1 MGHRA, CDR2 YSYEKL. V trimming: 0 bases; J trimming: 2 bases; junction bases outside the gene matches: 7. The CDR3 is 17 amino acids. The CDR3 nucleotides read TGCGCCAGCAGCCAAGATCTACAGGGGTTTGCTGGAAACACCATATATTTT. Translating gives CASSQDLQGFAGNTIYF.

This clone occurred once. The chain couples TRBV30 to TRBJ1-5; tentative D call: TRBD1 (6 bases). This CDR3 region has 13 residues. Per the germline V gene, CDR1 is GTSNPN and CDR2 is SVGIG (reference sequence). The V end lost 1 base, the J end lost 5 bases, and 9 bases lay between the germline ends. CDR3 amino acids: CAWSGTDYQPQHF. The CDR3 DNA reads as TGTGCCTGGAGTGGGACAGATTATCAGCCCCAGCATTTT. Variable domain in full (rest from reference TRBV30 and TRBJ1-5): SQTIHQWPATLVQPVGSPLSLECTVEGTSNPNLYWYRQAAGRGLQLLFYSVGIGQISSEVPQNLSASRPQDRQFILSSKKLLLSDSGFYLCAWSGTDYQPQHFGDGTRLSIL.

The chain has TRBV6-4 and TRBJ2-1; TRBD2 aligns across 13 bases. The CDR3 is 15 amino acids. The trim removed 0 bases at V and 8 bases at J, leaving 1 base unmatched. Germline CDR1 is MRHNA and CDR2 is SNTAGT. The CDR3 is CASSDSGTSGDEQFF. Here the CDR3 DNA reads TGTGCCAGCAGTGACTCTGGGACTAGCGGGGATGAGCAGTTCTTC.

This chain uses TRBV28 with TRBJ1-4; D is unresolved. Per germline, CDR1 MDHEN and CDR2 SYDVKM. CDR3 length equals 14 residues. Trimming removed 4 bases at V and 0 bases at J, with 6 bases between. The CDR3 sequence is CASSSQSTNEKLFF. In nucleotides, the CDR3 is TGTGCCAGCAGTTCTCAGTCAACTAATGAAAAACTGTTTTTT.

The chain joins TRBV6-1 to TRBJ2-7, with TRBD2 matching 13 bases. V shed 3 bases, J shed 4 bases, and the junction held 3 bases outside the gene matches. This CDR3 has 15 amino acids. CDR1 and CDR2 from the germline V gene are MNHNS and SASEGT. The CDR3 region has the DNA TGTGCCAGCAGTGAGACGGGACTAGCGGGGTACGAGCAGTACTTC. It specifies CASSETGLAGYEQYF.

The chain is built from TRBV30 and TRBJ1-5; D is ambiguous. Between the trimmed V and J ends, which lost 3 bases and 0 bases, there was a span of 9 bases. Germline V gene data show CDR1 as GTSNPN and CDR2 as SVGIG (reference sequence). The CDR3 is 14 amino acids. The CDR3 region is CAWRTAYSNQPQHF. In DNA, the CDR3 is TGTGCCTGGAGAACAGCCTATAGCAATCAGCCCCAGCATTTT.

The chain joins TRBV6-5 to TRBJ1-1, with 8 bases that match TRBD1. The germline V gene has CDR1 MNHEY and CDR2 SVGAGI. V was clipped by 4 bases and J by 9 bases; unmatched bases: 4. The length of the CDR3 is 12 residues. CDR3 sequence reads: CASSSRTGKAFF. The CDR3 DNA reads as TGTGCCAGCAGTTCGCGGACAGGGAAAGCTTTCTTT.